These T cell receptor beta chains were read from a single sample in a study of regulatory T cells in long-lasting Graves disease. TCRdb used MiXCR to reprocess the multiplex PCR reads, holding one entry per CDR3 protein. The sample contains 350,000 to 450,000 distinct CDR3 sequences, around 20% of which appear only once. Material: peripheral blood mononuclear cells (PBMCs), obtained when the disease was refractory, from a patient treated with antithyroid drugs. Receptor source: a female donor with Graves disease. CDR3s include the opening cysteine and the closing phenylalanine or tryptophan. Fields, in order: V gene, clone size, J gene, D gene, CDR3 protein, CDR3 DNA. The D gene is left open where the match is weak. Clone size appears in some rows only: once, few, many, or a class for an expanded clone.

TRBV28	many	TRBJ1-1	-	CASSLGDVCFF	TGTGCCAGCAGTTTGGGTGACGTATGTTTCTTT
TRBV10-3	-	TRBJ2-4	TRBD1	CATGDSRRVYF	TGTGCCACCGGGGACAGTCGGCGAGTGTACTTC
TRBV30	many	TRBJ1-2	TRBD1	CACEENRGSGYGYTF	TGTGCCTGCGAGGAAAACAGGGGGTCAGGGTATGGCTACACCTTC
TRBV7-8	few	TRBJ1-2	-	CASSPPPGGYGYTF	TGTGCCAGCAGCCCCCCCCCGGGGGGCTATGGCTACACCTTC
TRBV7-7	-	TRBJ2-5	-	CASSPTVFRSGETQYF	TGTGCTAGCAGCCCTACCGTGTTTAGGAGCGGGGAGACCCAGTACTTC
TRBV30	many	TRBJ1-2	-	CAFGRAKGFNTF	TGTGCCTTCGGGCGGGCCAAGGGGTTCAACACCTTC
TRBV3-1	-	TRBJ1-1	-	CASSQDTQPRGAFF	TGTGCCAGCAGCCAAGACACCCAACCCCGGGGAGCTTTCTTT
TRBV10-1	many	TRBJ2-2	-	CASRESPDTGELFF	TGCGCCAGTCGGGAGAGTCCCGACACCGGGGAGCTGTTTTTT
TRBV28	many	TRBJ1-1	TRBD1	CATRTGGLRAEAFF	TGTGCCACGCGGACAGGGGGCTTGAGGGCTGAAGCTTTCTTT
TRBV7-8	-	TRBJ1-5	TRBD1	CASSRGQSHSNQPQHF	TGTGCCAGCAGCCGGGGACAGAGTCATAGCAATCAGCCCCAGCATTTT
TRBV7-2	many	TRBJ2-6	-	CASSPVEGALHSGANVLTF	TGTGCCAGCAGCCCGGTGGAGGGGGCACTCCACTCTGGGGCCAACGTCCTGACTTTC
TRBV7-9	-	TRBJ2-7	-	CASSLATGGNEQYF	TGTGCCAGCAGCTTAGCAACGGGCGGCAACGAGCAGTACTTC
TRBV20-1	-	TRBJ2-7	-	CSARSGNTYEQYF	TGCAGTGCTAGGTCGGGCAACACCTACGAGCAGTACTTC
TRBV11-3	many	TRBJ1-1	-	CASSRSRVTEAFF	TGTGCCAGCAGCCGGTCCAGGGTAACTGAAGCTTTCTTT
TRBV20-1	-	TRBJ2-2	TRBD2	CSARPSGRTGELFF	TGCAGTGCTAGACCTAGCGGGAGGACCGGGGAGCTGTTTTTT
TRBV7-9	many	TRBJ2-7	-	CASTSTDSYEQYF	TGTGCCAGCACGTCGACGGACTCCTACGAGCAGTACTTC
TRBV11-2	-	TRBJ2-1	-	CASGPPGGDEQFF	TGTGCCAGCGGACCCCCAGGGGGGGATGAGCAGTTCTTC
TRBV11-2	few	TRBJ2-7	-	CASSSGTWQGEQYF	TGTGCCAGCAGCTCCGGGACATGGCAAGGCGAGCAGTACTTC
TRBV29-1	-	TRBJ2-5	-	CSVSPGFRGETQYF	TGCAGCGTATCCCCCGGGTTTAGGGGAGAGACCCAGTACTTC
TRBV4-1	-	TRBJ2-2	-	CASSQEGSSASNTGELFF	TGCGCCAGCAGCCAAGAGGGAAGTAGCGCCTCTAACACCGGGGAGCTGTTTTTT
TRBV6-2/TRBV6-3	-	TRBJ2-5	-	CASSYRPGRTKETQYF	TGTGCCAGCAGTTACCGGCCGGGGAGGACCAAAGAGACCCAGTACTTC
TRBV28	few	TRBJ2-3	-	CASSSPGRSTDTQYF	TGTGCCAGCAGTTCACCAGGGAGAAGCACAGATACGCAGTATTTT
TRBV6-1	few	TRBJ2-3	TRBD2	CASDGRTSGRWTDTQYF	TGTGCCAGCGACGGGCGAACTAGCGGGAGGTGGACAGATACGCAGTATTTT
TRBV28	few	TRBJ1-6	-	CASSSGAWYSPLHF	TGTGCCAGCAGTTCCGGGGCTTGGTATTCACCCCTCCACTTT
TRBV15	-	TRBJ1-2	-	CATSEGSRYGYTF	TGTGCCACCAGCGAGGGAAGCCGCTATGGCTACACCTTC
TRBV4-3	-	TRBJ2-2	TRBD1	CASSWTGVTGELFF	TGCGCCAGCAGCTGGACAGGGGTCACCGGGGAGCTGTTTTTT
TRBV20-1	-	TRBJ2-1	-	CSARGERVGYHNEQFF	TGCAGTGCTAGAGGCGAAAGGGTAGGATATCATAATGAGCAGTTCTTC
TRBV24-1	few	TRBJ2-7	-	CATRRDLSYEQYF	TGTGCCACCAGAAGGGACCTCTCCTACGAGCAGTACTTC
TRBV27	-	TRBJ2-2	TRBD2	CASSYLTLAGGTGELFF	TGTGCCAGCAGCTATCTGACCCTAGCGGGAGGTACCGGGGAGCTGTTTTTT
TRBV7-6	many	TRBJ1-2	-	CASSPPDPGNGYTF	TGTGCCAGCAGCCCCCCGGATCCCGGAAATGGCTACACCTTC
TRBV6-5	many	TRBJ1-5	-	CASSYPTSGSNQPQHF	TGTGCCAGCAGTTACCCTACATCTGGGAGCAATCAGCCCCAGCATTTT
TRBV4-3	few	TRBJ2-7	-	CASSQDSGAFEQYF	TGCGCCAGCAGCCAAGATTCGGGAGCGTTCGAGCAGTACTTC
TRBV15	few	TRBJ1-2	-	CATSRDPGLRSNYGYTF	TGTGCCACCAGCAGAGATCCCGGGTTAAGGAGTAACTATGGCTACACCTTC
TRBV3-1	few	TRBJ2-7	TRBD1	CASSQEYEGAEQYF	TGTGCCAGCAGCCAAGAGTACGAGGGGGCCGAGCAGTACTTC
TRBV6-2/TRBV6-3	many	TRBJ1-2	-	CASNTRGANYGYTF	TGTGCCAGCAATACGCGCGGAGCGAACTATGGCTACACCTTC
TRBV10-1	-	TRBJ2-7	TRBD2	CASSESSLAGIPYF	TGCGCCAGCAGTGAGTCCTCGCTAGCGGGAATCCCATACTTC
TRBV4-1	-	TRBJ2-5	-	CASSQAHSNQETQYF	TGCGCCAGCAGCCAAGCTCACAGCAACCAAGAGACCCAGTACTTC
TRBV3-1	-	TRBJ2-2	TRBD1	CASSQAGTVYTGELFF	TGTGCCAGCAGCCAAGCGGGGACAGTTTATACCGGGGAGCTGTTTTTT
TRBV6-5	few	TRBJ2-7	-	CASSYSDRDYERYF	TGTGCCAGCAGTTACTCTGACAGGGACTACGAGCGGTACTTC
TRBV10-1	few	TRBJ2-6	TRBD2	CARRRRERSGANVLTF	TGCGCCAGGCGGAGGCGGGAGAGGTCTGGGGCCAACGTCCTGACTTTC
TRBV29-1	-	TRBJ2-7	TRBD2	CSVELWGSGDYEQYF	TGCAGCGTTGAATTGTGGGGTAGCGGGGACTACGAGCAGTACTTC
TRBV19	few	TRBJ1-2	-	CASSISNNYGYTF	TGTGCCAGTAGTATTTCTAATAACTATGGCTACACCTTC
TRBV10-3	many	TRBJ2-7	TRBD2	CAISERAGVYEQYF	TGTGCCATCAGTGAGAGGGCGGGAGTCTACGAGCAGTACTTC
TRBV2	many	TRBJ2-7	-	CATRPGFNYEQYF	TGTGCCACGCGACCAGGGTTCAACTACGAGCAGTACTTC
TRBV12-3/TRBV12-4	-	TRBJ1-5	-	CASGVAQHNQPQHF	TGTGCCAGCGGGGTGGCACAGCACAATCAGCCCCAGCATTTT
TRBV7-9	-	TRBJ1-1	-	CASSLPKDRVETEAFF	TGTGCCAGCAGCTTACCCAAAGACAGAGTGGAAACTGAAGCTTTCTTT
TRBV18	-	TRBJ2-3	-	CASSRTSDTQYF	TGTGCCAGCTCACGTACCTCGGATACGCAGTATTTT
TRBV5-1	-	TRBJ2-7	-	CASSLVATSSYEQYF	TGCGCCAGCAGTCTCGTTGCTACGTCCTCCTACGAGCAGTACTTC
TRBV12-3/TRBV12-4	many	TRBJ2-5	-	CASSFSEQETQYF	TGTGCCAGCAGTTTTAGCGAACAAGAGACCCAGTACTTC
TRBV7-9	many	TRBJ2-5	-	CASSPLGLGETQYF	TGTGCCAGCAGCCCCCTCGGGTTGGGAGAGACCCAGTACTTC
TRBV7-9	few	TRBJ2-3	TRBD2	CASRLGREGTQYF	TGTGCCAGCAGACTGGGGCGGGAGGGTACGCAGTATTTT
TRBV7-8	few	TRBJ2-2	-	CASSPWGRGRGLVLFF	TGTGCCAGCAGCCCCTGGGGAAGGGGCCGGGGTTTGGTGCTGTTTTTT
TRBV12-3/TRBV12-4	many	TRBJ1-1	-	CASSLPIREMNTEAFF	TGTGCCAGCAGTCTACCGATCAGGGAGATGAACACTGAAGCTTTCTTT
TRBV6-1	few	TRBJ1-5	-	CASEKNFGQFNQPQHF	TGTGCCAGCGAGAAAAATTTTGGACAGTTTAATCAGCCCCAGCATTTT
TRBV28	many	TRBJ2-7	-	CASSLYRGGEQYF	TGTGCCAGCAGTTTATACAGGGGAGGCGAGCAGTACTTC
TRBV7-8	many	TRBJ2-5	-	CASSLGVWGPRKKQGRETQYF	TGTGCCAGCAGCTTAGGTGTATGGGGGCCACGAAAAAAGCAAGGGCGAGAGACCCAGTACTTC
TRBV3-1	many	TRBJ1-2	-	CASSQDWDSPNYGYTF	TGTGCCAGCAGCCAAGATTGGGACTCTCCTAACTATGGCTACACCTTC
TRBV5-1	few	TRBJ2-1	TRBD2	CASSRGPGLESNEQFF	TGCGCCAGCAGTCGCGGTCCGGGACTAGAGTCTAATGAGCAGTTCTTC
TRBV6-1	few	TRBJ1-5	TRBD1	CASREWGQVNQPQHF	TGTGCCAGCAGAGAATGGGGACAGGTCAATCAGCCCCAGCATTTT
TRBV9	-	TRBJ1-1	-	CASSVGTLGGEAFF	TGTGCCAGCAGCGTAGGGACCCTGGGAGGTGAAGCTTTCTTT